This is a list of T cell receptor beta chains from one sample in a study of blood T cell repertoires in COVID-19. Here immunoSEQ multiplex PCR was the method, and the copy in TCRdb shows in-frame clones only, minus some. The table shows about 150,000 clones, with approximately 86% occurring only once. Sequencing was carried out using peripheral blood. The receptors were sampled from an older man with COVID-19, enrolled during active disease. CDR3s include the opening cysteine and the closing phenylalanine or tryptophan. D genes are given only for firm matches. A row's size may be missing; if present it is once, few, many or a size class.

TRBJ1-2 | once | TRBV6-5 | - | CASSNEEWYGYTF | TGTGCCAGCAGTAACGAGGAGTGGTATGGCTACACCTTC
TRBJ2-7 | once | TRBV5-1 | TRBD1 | CASSPGTGSYEQYF | TGCGCCAGCAGCCCCGGGACAGGCTCCTACGAGCAGTACTTC
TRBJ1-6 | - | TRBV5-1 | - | CASSLGAGDSPLHF | TGCGCCAGCAGCTTGGGGGCAGGGGATTCACCCCTCCACTTT
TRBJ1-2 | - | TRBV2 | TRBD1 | CASSERQGKANYGYTF | TGTGCCAGCAGTGAGAGACAGGGGAAAGCTAACTATGGCTACACCTTC
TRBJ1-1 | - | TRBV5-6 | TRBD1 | CASSLLGQGGTEAFF | TGTGCCAGCAGCTTGCTCGGACAGGGGGGCACTGAAGCTTTCTTT
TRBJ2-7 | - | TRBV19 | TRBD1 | CASSIAGRGRSGQYF | TGTGCCAGTAGTATAGCGGGCAGGGGGCGCAGTGGGCAGTACTTC
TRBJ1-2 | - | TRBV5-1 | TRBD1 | CASSLGQGDGYTF | TGCGCCAGCAGCTTGGGGCAGGGGGATGGCTACACCTTC
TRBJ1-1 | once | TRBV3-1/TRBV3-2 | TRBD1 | CASSQSDRGGTEAFF | TGTGCCAGCAGCCAATCGGACAGGGGGGGCACTGAAGCTTTCTTT
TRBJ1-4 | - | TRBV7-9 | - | CASSLRGAGEKLFF | TGTGCCAGCAGCTTACGGGGGGCGGGTGAAAAACTGTTTTTT
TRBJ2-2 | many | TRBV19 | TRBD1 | CASRTGGPNTGELFF | TGTGCCAGTCGGACAGGGGGCCCGAACACCGGGGAGCTGTTTTTT
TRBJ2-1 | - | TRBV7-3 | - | CASKPQGPSGNEQFF | TGTGCCAGCAAGCCCCAGGGGCCATCAGGCAATGAGCAGTTCTTC
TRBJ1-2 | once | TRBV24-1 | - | CATSDSGDGYGYTF | TGTGCCACCAGTGATTCGGGGGACGGCTATGGCTACACCTTC
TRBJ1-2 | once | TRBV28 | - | CASSIGVGYGYTF | TGTGCCAGCAGTATCGGGGTAGGCTATGGCTACACCTTC
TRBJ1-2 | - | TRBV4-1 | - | CASSLEWSYGYTF | TGCGCCAGCAGCCTAGAATGGAGCTATGGCTACACCTTC
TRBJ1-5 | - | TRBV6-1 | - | CASSEGRVGNQPQHF | TGTGCCAGCAGTGAAGGGAGGGTAGGCAATCAGCCCCAGCATTTT
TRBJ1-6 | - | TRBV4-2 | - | CASSQARGQRDSPLHF | TGTGCCAGCAGCCAGGCACGGGGACAACGCGATTCACCCCTCCACTTT
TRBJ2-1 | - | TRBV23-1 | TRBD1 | CASSHIQGLSYNEQFF | TGCGCCAGCAGTCATATACAGGGGTTGTCCTACAATGAGCAGTTCTTC
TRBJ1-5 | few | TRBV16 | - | CASSQSRQSNQPQHF | TGTGCCAGCAGCCAATCGCGGCAGAGCAATCAGCCCCAGCATTTT
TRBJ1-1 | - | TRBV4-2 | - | CASSQGTGMNTEAFF | TGTGCCAGCAGCCAAGGTACAGGGATGAACACTGAAGCTTTCTTT
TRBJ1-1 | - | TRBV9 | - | CASRAKQGMNTEAFF | TGTGCCAGCAGAGCTAAACAGGGAATGAACACTGAAGCTTTCTTT
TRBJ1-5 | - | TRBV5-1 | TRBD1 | CASSLGGTGEEQPQHF | TGCGCCAGCAGCTTGGGGGGGACAGGGGAAGAGCAGCCCCAGCATTTT
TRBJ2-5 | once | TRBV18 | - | CASSPVADQETQYF | TGTGCCAGCTCACCAGTGGCAGACCAAGAGACCCAGTACTTC
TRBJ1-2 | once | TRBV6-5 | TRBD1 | CASSPGTGTHGYTF | TGTGCCAGCAGTCCGGGGACAGGGACTCATGGCTACACCTTC
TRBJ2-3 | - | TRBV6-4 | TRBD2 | CASSVSGGGTDTQYF | TGTGCCAGCAGCGTTAGCGGGGGGGGCACAGATACGCAGTATTTT
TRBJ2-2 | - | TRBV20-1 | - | CSASKARPAGELFF | TGCAGTGCTAGTAAGGCCAGGCCAGCCGGGGAGCTGTTTTTT
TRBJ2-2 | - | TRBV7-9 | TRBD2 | CASSLDAAGATGELFF | TGTGCCAGCAGCTTAGATGCAGCGGGGGCGACCGGGGAGCTGTTTTTT
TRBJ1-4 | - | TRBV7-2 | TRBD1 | CASSTDRESEKLFF | TGTGCCAGCAGTACGGACAGGGAATCAGAAAAACTGTTTTTT
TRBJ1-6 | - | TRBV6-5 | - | CASNAGFSYNSPLHF | TGTGCCAGCAATGCAGGGTTTTCCTATAATTCACCCCTCCACTTT
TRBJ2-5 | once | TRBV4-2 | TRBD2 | CASSPSGGPPGTQYF | TGTGCCAGCAGCCCTAGCGGGGGGCCTCCTGGGACCCAGTACTTC
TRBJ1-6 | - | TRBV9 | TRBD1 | CASSVDPGGNSPLHF | TGTGCCAGCAGCGTAGACCCAGGGGGTAATTCACCCCTCCACTTT
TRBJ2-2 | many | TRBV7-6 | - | CASSRELLANTGELFF | TGTGCCAGCAGCCGGGAGTTGCTCGCGAACACCGGGGAGCTGTTTTTT
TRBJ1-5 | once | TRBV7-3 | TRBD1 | CASSIPTGVPSLSNQPQHF | TGTGCCAGCAGTATACCGACAGGGGTGCCTTCCCTTAGCAATCAGCCCCAGCATTTT
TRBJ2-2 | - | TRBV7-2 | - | CASSLASRGMTGELFF | TGTGCCAGCAGCTTAGCCTCCCGGGGGATGACCGGGGAGCTGTTTTTT
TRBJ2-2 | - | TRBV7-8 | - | CASSLSPTGTTGELFF | TGTGCCAGCAGCTTATCCCCTACAGGGACCACCGGGGAGCTGTTTTTT
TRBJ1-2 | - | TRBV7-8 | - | CASSFGRQTGYTF | TGTGCCAGCAGCTTTGGCAGGCAAACTGGCTACACCTTC
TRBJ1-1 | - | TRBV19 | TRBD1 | CASITNPRTGGVYGAEAFF | TGTGCCAGTATCACCAACCCCCGGACAGGGGGCGTGTACGGGGCTGAAGCTTTCTTT
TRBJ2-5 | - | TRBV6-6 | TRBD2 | CASSYSGERGEEQYF | TGTGCCAGCAGTTACTCAGGGGAGCGGGGAGAAGAACAGTACTTC
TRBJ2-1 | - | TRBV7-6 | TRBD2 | CASSQQGTSGDYNEQFF | TGTGCCAGCAGTCAACAAGGGACTAGCGGGGACTACAATGAGCAGTTCTTC
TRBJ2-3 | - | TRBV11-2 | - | CASSLNSRGADTQYF | TGTGCCAGCAGCTTAAATTCCAGGGGAGCAGATACGCAGTATTTT
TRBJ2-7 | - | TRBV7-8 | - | CASGRFLYEQYF | TGTGCCAGCGGTCGGTTTCTATACGAGCAGTACTTC
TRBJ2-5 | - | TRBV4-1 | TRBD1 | CASSPGQGQTQYF | TGCGCCAGCAGCCCGGGACAGGGACAGACCCAGTACTTC
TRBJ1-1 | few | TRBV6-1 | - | CASSEWGRGTEAFF | TGTGCCAGCAGTGAATGGGGGAGGGGAACTGAAGCTTTCTTT
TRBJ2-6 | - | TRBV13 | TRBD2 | CASSPALAGGPGGANVLTF | TGTGCCAGCAGCCCGGCCTTAGCGGGGGGGCCGGGTGGGGCCAACGTCCTGACTTTC
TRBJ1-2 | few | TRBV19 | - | CASSIPSYYGYTF | TGTGCCAGTAGTATCCCCTCCTACTATGGCTACACCTTC
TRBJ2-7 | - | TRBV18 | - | CASSPSGQTHEQYF | TGTGCCAGCTCACCTTCTGGACAGACTCACGAGCAGTACTTC
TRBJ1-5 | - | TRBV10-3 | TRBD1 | CAISGGQALFLEPQHF | TGTGCCATCAGTGGGGGACAGGCTCTGTTTTTGGAGCCCCAGCATTTT
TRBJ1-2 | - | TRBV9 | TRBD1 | CASSVGDRVGYTF | TGTGCCAGCAGCGTAGGGGACAGAGTGGGCTACACCTTC
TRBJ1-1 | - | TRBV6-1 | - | CASSEVSGFATEAFF | TGTGCCAGCAGTGAAGTCTCGGGGTTTGCCACTGAAGCTTTCTTT
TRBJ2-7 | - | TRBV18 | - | CASSPIWGTEQYF | TGTGCCAGCTCACCAATTTGGGGCACCGAGCAGTACTTC
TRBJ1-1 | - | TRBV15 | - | CATSRLSDTEAFF | TGTGCCACCAGCAGACTCAGCGATACTGAAGCTTTCTTT
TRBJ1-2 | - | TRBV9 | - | CASSVDPHRAENGYTF | TGTGCCAGCAGCGTAGACCCCCACAGGGCGGAGAATGGCTACACCTTC
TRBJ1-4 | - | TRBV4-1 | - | CASSPTPDRANEKLFF | TGCGCCAGCAGCCCGACACCGGACAGAGCTAATGAAAAACTGTTTTTT
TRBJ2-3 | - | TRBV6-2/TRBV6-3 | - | CASSYPGSEGDTQYF | TGTGCCAGCAGTTACCCCGGTTCGGAGGGGGATACGCAGTATTTT
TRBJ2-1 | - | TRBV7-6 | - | CASSSQPSRDNEQFF | TGTGCCAGCAGCTCCCAGCCATCACGGGACAATGAGCAGTTCTTC
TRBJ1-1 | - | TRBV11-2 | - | CASSRTSMNTEAFF | TGTGCCAGCAGCCGGACAAGCATGAACACTGAAGCTTTCTTT
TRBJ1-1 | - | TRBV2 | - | CASGRGGEDTEAFF | TGTGCCAGCGGTAGGGGGGGAGAGGACACTGAAGCTTTCTTT